This record covers a single T cell receptor beta chain. Antigen: not known. Germline trimming cut 2 bases from V and 8 bases from J; bases unmatched to any gene: 8. CDR3 size: 14 residues. CDR1 KGHSH and CDR2 LQKENI come from the germline V gene. Donors consisted of healthy bone marrow donors. Primers included in the PCR were 60 Vbeta and 13 Jbeta primers. TCRdb's table, derived via immunoSEQ multiplex PCR, lists solely in-frame clones and lacks some. The sample lists 270,000 or so clones, about 90% occurring once. These data originate in a study of cytomegalovirus exposure and HLA in healthy donors. Overall study findings and caveats: Reports indicated that the classifier achieved high specificity and sensitivity in diagnosing cytomegalovirus status. Cytomegalovirus association was listed for 164 TCR beta chains. There were some public TCRs occurring in many donors, but most TCR sequences were rare.

Sample: PBMCs. The receptor comes from a girl aged 2 to 9 in good health and CMV-seronegative. The chain has TRBV18 and TRBJ1-2; TRBD1 matches at 7 bases. This CDR3 reads CASSPTAGGYGYTF. CDR3 bases: TGTGCCAGCTCACCAACGGCAGGGGGATACGGCTACACCTTC.